A selection of T cell receptor beta chains follows, all from one sample in a study of CD4+ T cells in melanoma. Only in-frame clones appear in the TCRdb table, and some are missing; sequencing was by immunoSEQ multiplex PCR. The sample has fewer than 150,000 clones, around 90% seen once. The receptors here all came from a human donor with melanoma. The CDR3 runs from the conserved cysteine through the conserved F or W. The D gene is left open where the match is weak. The size entry is marked missing in some rows and otherwise reads once, few, many or a size class.

d_gene | j_gene | v_gene | abundance | CDR3nt | CDR3aa
NA | TRBJ1-2 | TRBV6-5 | NA | TGTGCCAGCGGGGCTAACTATGGCTACACCTTC | CASGANYGYTF
TRBD2 | TRBJ2-1 | TRBV5-1 | NA | TGCGCCAGCAGCCCCCGACCCGGGTTAGCGGGGGGGCGATCCGGCAATGAGCAGTTCTTC | CASSPRPGLAGGRSGNEQFF
TRBD1 | TRBJ1-4 | TRBV7-9 | NA | TGTGCCAGCAGCTTTGGCGACAGGGAGGGGGAAAAACTGTTTTTT | CASSFGDREGEKLFF
NA | TRBJ2-3 | TRBV7-3 | NA | TGTGCCAGCAGCTTAACTAGCTTCACAGATACGCAGTATTTT | CASSLTSFTDTQYF
NA | TRBJ2-2 | TRBV5-5 | NA | TGTGCCAGCAGCTTTCCTTCGGGCAGCACCGGGGAGCTGTTTTTT | CASSFPSGSTGELFF
TRBD1 | TRBJ2-3 | TRBV29-1 | NA | TGCAAGATAGACAGGGGTTGGAGCACAGATACGCAGTATTTT | CKIDRGWSTDTQYF
NA | TRBJ2-6 | TRBV5-1 | NA | TGCGCCAGCAGCCGACAGCCTGAGTCTGGGGCCAACGTCCTGACTTTC | CASSRQPESGANVLTF
NA | TRBJ2-2 | TRBV6-1 | NA | TGTGCCAGCAACTTTGCGGGTGGAGGGACCGGGGAGCTGTTTTTT | CASNFAGGGTGELFF
NA | TRBJ2-5 | TRBV7-2 | NA | TGTGCCAGCAGCCAGACTAGGCTACGGGAGACCCAGTACTTC | CASSQTRLRETQYF
TRBD2 | TRBJ2-2 | TRBV7-6 | NA | TGTGCCAGCAGCCCAGGGACTAGCGGGGGGTTTGGGAACACCGGGGAGCTGTTTTTT | CASSPGTSGGFGNTGELFF
TRBD1 | TRBJ1-1 | TRBV25-1 | NA | TGTGCCAGCAGTATGACAGGGGCCACTGAAGCTTTCTTT | CASSMTGATEAFF
TRBD2 | TRBJ2-5 | TRBV7-7 | NA | TGTGCTAGCAGCCCTTTAGCGGGGGGGCCTCGAGAGACCCAGTACTTC | CASSPLAGGPRETQYF
TRBD1 | TRBJ2-1 | TRBV18 | NA | TGTGCCAGCTCAGCACAGGGGGCGTCACGGCATGAGCAGTTCTTC | CASSAQGASRHEQFF
NA | TRBJ1-2 | TRBV6-5 | once | TGTGCCAGCAGTTATTCGCGGGTTTCTGGCTACACCTTC | CASSYSRVSGYTF
NA | TRBJ1-3 | TRBV9 | NA | TGTGCCAGCAGCTACGGGTTCTCTGGAAACACCATATATTTT | CASSYGFSGNTIYF
NA | TRBJ2-2 | TRBV5-1 | NA | TGCGCCAGCAGCTTAAACTCCCAGGGGAGCGGGGAGCTGTTTTTT | CASSLNSQGSGELFF
NA | TRBJ2-1 | TRBV19 | NA | TGTGCCAGTAGTACCAGCTCCTACAATGAGCAGTTCTTC | CASSTSSYNEQFF
NA | TRBJ2-7 | TRBV6-5 | NA | TGTGCCAGCAGTCGAGGAGTGGGCAGGGGATACGAGCAGTACTTC | CASSRGVGRGYEQYF
TRBD2 | TRBJ2-5 | TRBV6-5 | NA | TGTGCCAGCCGCCGGGGGGGGTTCCGCGAGACCCAGTACTTC | CASRRGGFRETQYF
NA | TRBJ1-1 | TRBV19 | NA | TGTGCCAGTAGGGCCCAGGGGTCGCCGGCTTTCTTT | CASRAQGSPAFF
TRBD2 | TRBJ2-4 | TRBV5-4 | NA | TGTGCCAGCAGCTTGGGGGGCGGGGGGAACATTCAGTACTTC | CASSLGGGGNIQYF
NA | TRBJ2-7 | TRBV7-9 | NA | TGTGCCAGCAGCCAGGGCCGCCAAGAGCAGTACTTC | CASSQGRQEQYF
TRBD1 | TRBJ2-5 | TRBV5-3 | NA | TGTGCCAGAAGCCTGGGACAGGGTCGCCAAGAGACCCAGTACTTC | CARSLGQGRQETQYF